The rows below give T cell receptor beta chains drawn from one sample of a study of CD8+ T cells in alopecia areata. Using immunoSEQ multiplex PCR, the repertoire was profiled, and TCRdb retains in-frame clones only, with some absent. The data show some 120,000 clones, approximately 47% seen once. Sequencing was done on a sample of NKG2D-low CD8+ T cells sorted from blood. The receptors here all came from a human donor with alopecia areata. Both conserved end residues are part of each CDR3. A D gene is named only where the DNA matches it firmly. Only part of the rows carry a size: once, few, many, or a class if the clone is expanded.

clone size	V gene	D gene	J gene	CDR3 protein	CDR3 DNA
NA	TRBV30	NA	TRBJ1-6	CAWSGRRDNSPLHF	TGTGCCTGGAGTGGTCGGAGAGATAATTCACCCCTCCACTTT
NA	TRBV29-1	NA	TRBJ2-5	CSASGAGETQYF	TGCAGCGCCTCGGGGGCGGGAGAGACCCAGTACTTC
NA	TRBV9	NA	TRBJ1-2	CASFGPTYGYTF	TGTGCCAGTTTCGGGCCGACCTATGGCTACACCTTC
NA	TRBV29-1	TRBD1	TRBJ1-1	CSIGQGRSTEAFF	TGCAGCATCGGACAGGGGCGAAGCACTGAAGCTTTCTTT
NA	TRBV2	NA	TRBJ1-5	CASSEDGLQPQHF	TGTGCCAGCAGTGAAGATGGGCTTCAGCCCCAGCATTTT
NA	TRBV5-1	TRBD2	TRBJ2-5	CASSSTGGRETQYF	TGCGCCAGCAGCTCGACGGGAGGGAGGGAGACCCAGTACTTC
NA	TRBV29-1	NA	TRBJ2-7	CSVVETDSYEQYF	TGCAGCGTTGTCGAGACAGACTCCTACGAGCAGTACTTC
NA	TRBV29-1	NA	TRBJ2-7	CSVEGQSEQYF	TGCAGCGTTGAAGGACAGAGCGAGCAGTACTTC
once	TRBV7-8	NA	TRBJ2-7	CASSLAPYEQYF	TGTGCCAGCAGCTTAGCGCCCTACGAGCAGTACTTC
NA	TRBV29-1	TRBD1	TRBJ2-3	CSVEQGTDTQYF	TGCAGCGTCGAACAGGGGACCGATACGCAGTATTTT
NA	TRBV23-1	NA	TRBJ1-5	CASSPGGRQPQHF	TGCGCCAGCAGTCCTGGGGGACGTCAGCCCCAGCATTTT
NA	TRBV20-1	NA	TRBJ2-7	CSARQGHEQYF	TGCAGTGCTAGACAGGGCCACGAGCAGTACTTC
few	TRBV13	NA	TRBJ2-6	CASSLYGNVLTF	TGTGCCAGCAGCTTATACGGGAACGTCCTGACTTTC
NA	TRBV29-1	NA	TRBJ2-7	CSVEEGRVDEQYF	TGCAGCGTTGAAGAAGGCAGGGTGGACGAGCAGTACTTC
NA	TRBV6-6	TRBD1	TRBJ2-7	CASNLQGAEQYF	TGTGCCAGCAACCTACAGGGGGCCGAGCAGTACTTC
NA	TRBV4-1	TRBD1	TRBJ2-7	CASSQDGTGFYEQYF	TGCGCCAGCAGCCAAGACGGGACAGGGTTCTACGAGCAGTACTTC
few	TRBV7-2	TRBD2	TRBJ2-3	CASSQTAGGITDTQYF	TGTGCCAGCAGTCAAACCGCGGGGGGGATCACAGATACGCAGTATTTT
NA	TRBV13	TRBD1	TRBJ2-5	CASSSGTEETQYF	TGTGCCAGCAGCTCCGGGACAGAAGAGACCCAGTACTTC
NA	TRBV28	TRBD2	TRBJ2-2	CASSFPSGGTGELFF	TGTGCCAGCAGTTTTCCTAGCGGAGGGACCGGGGAGCTGTTTTTT
NA	TRBV25-1	NA	TRBJ1-2	CASRGDGYTF	TGTGCCAGCCGTGGCGATGGCTACACCTTC
few	TRBV29-1	NA	TRBJ1-2	CSVPDTFYGYTF	TGCAGCGTCCCGGACACCTTCTATGGCTACACCTTC
NA	TRBV2	NA	TRBJ1-2	CASIEWGNYGYTF	TGTGCCAGCATCGAGTGGGGGAACTATGGCTACACCTTC
NA	TRBV2	NA	TRBJ2-5	CASIGGSTQETQYF	TGTGCCAGCATAGGAGGGAGTACTCAAGAGACCCAGTACTTC
NA	TRBV30	NA	TRBJ2-1	CAWYGITRGFDEQFF	TGTGCCTGGTATGGAATTACTAGGGGGTTCGATGAGCAGTTCTTC
few	TRBV25-1	TRBD1	TRBJ2-7	CASRDRGSDEQYF	TGTGCCAGCAGGGACAGGGGGAGTGACGAGCAGTACTTC
NA	TRBV29-1	TRBD1	TRBJ2-5	CSAELAGGKTQYF	TGCAGCGCCGAATTGGCAGGGGGCAAGACCCAGTACTTC
few	TRBV6-5	NA	TRBJ1-2	CASSYSVGTNYGYTF	TGTGCCAGCAGTTACTCGGTTGGGACTAACTATGGCTACACCTTC
NA	TRBV11-2	NA	TRBJ2-1	CASSPGQTNEQFF	TGTGCCAGCAGCCCTGGCCAGACGAATGAGCAGTTCTTC
few	TRBV28	NA	TRBJ2-5	CASSSTAGAETQYF	TGTGCCAGCAGTTCCACAGCCGGGGCGGAGACCCAGTACTTC
NA	TRBV4-2	NA	TRBJ2-1	CASSQEPAAYNEQFF	TGTGCCAGCAGCCAAGAACCCGCAGCCTACAATGAGCAGTTCTTC
NA	TRBV29-1	NA	TRBJ1-2	CSVEGGGITGHYGYTF	TGCAGCGTTGAAGGAGGAGGGATTACAGGGCACTATGGCTACACCTTC
NA	TRBV29-1	TRBD1	TRBJ2-1	CSVEGSGTGFYNEQFF	TGCAGCGTTGAGGGTTCCGGGACAGGGTTCTACAATGAGCAGTTCTTC
NA	TRBV29-1	TRBD1	TRBJ2-7	CSVEWDRGYEQYF	TGCAGCGTTGAATGGGACAGGGGATACGAGCAGTACTTC
NA	TRBV29-1	NA	TRBJ1-2	CSARGLGQTYGYTF	TGCAGCGCCCGAGGCTTGGGACAAACCTATGGCTACACCTTC
once	TRBV25-1	NA	TRBJ1-6	CASSGISDSPLHF	TGTGCCAGCAGTGGTATTTCGGACTCACCCCTCCACTTT
NA	TRBV6-5	NA	TRBJ2-7	CASTDTIGYEQYF	TGTGCCAGCACCGACACAATTGGCTACGAGCAGTACTTC
NA	TRBV4-1	NA	TRBJ2-5	CASSQEVVGGETQYF	TGCGCCAGCAGCCAAGAGGTTGTGGGGGGAGAGACCCAGTACTTC
once	TRBV7-9	NA	TRBJ2-7	CASSPISYEQYF	TGTGCCAGCAGCCCAATCTCCTACGAGCAGTACTTC
NA	TRBV6-1	NA	TRBJ1-5	CASSEPGEKAQHF	TGTGCCAGCAGTGAACCCGGAGAGAAGGCCCAGCATTTT
once	TRBV4-1	NA	TRBJ2-7	CASSPAGGSYEQYF	TGCGCCAGCAGCCCAGCCGGCGGGTCCTACGAGCAGTACTTC